The TCR beta chain under discussion was sequenced for a study of CD8 T cells in ankylosing spondylitis. The CDR3 is 17 amino acids. V trimming: 1 base; J trimming: 0 bases; junction bases outside the gene matches: 4. Germline V gene data show CDR1 as PRHDT and CDR2 as FYEKMQ (reference sequence). This clonotype was detected only a few times. One entry per CDR3 protein results from TCRdb running MiXCR on the 5' RACE reads. The data hold about 110,000 distinct CDR3 sequences, with about 24% observed a single time. The sequence derives from a male donor with ankylosing spondylitis. Sequenced sample: synovial fluid, either unsorted or a sorted T cell fraction (not recorded which). The chain is built from TRBV13 and TRBJ2-3; 10 positions agree with TRBD2. CDR3 protein: CASSLAPLAGSTDTQYF. The CDR3 nucleotides are TGTGCCAGCAGCTTAGCCCCACTAGCGGGGAGCACAGATACGCAGTATTTT.